What follows is one T cell receptor beta chain and its context. The data were taken from a study of blood T cell repertoires in COVID-19. Study at large: Italy, Spain and the United States were the sources of the convalescent and acute COVID-19 samples.

Using immunoSEQ multiplex PCR, the repertoire was profiled, and TCRdb retains in-frame clones only, with some absent. Among some 260,000 clones listed, around 84% were seen once. In germline, CDR1 is LNHDA, CDR2 SQIVND (reference sequence). Trimming took 6 bases from V and 4 from J, leaving 8 bases between them. There are 12 residues in the CDR3. The V gene is TRBV19, the J gene TRBJ2-3, with D hard to call. This receptor was taken from a man under 40 with acute COVID-19. The source material was PBMCs or T cells enriched from blood (not recorded which). The CDR3 is CASSTLADTQYF. CDR3 coding DNA: TGTGCCAGTAGCACCTTAGCAGATACGCAGTATTTT.